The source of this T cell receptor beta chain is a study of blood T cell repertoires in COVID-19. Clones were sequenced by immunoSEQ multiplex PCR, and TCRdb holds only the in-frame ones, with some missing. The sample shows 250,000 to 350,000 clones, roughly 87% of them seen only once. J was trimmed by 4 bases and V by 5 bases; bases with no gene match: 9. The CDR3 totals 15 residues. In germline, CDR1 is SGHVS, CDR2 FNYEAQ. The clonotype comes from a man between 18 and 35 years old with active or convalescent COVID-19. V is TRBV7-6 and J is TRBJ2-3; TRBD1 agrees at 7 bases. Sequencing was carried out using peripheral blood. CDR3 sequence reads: CASSPGQELADTQYF. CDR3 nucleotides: TGTGCCAGCAGCCCAGGACAGGAACTCGCAGATACGCAGTATTTT.